Sequencing of this T cell receptor beta chain was carried out in a study of blood T cell repertoires in COVID-19. Overall study: PBMCs, B-cell-depleted T cells, or T cells provided the cDNA or gDNA that made up the material.

The germline V gene encodes CDR1 LNHNV and CDR2 YYDKDF (reference sequence). Trimming cost V 1 base and J 2 bases, with 10 bases left between them. This CDR3 contains 15 residues. Participants' reported clinical history set cohort assignment. The assay was immunoSEQ multiplex PCR, and TCRdb's table has in-frame clones only and misses some. The sample yields 490,000 or so clones, more than 75% seen once. J is TRBJ2-3 and V is TRBV15; TRBD1 might be the D (5 bases). Sequencing used PBMCs or T cells enriched from blood (not recorded which). The clonotype originates from a woman between 35 and 50 years old who had recovered from COVID-19. The CDR3 nucleotides read TGTGCCACCAGCAGAGGTCCAGGGATCACAGATACGCAGTATTTT. Its translation is CATSRGPGITDTQYF. Full variable domain (missing parts from reference TRBV15 and TRBJ2-3): DAMVIQNPRYQVTQFGKPVTLSCSQTLNHNVMYWYQQKSSQAPKLLFHYYDKDFNNEADTPDNFQSRRPNTSFCFLDIRSPGLGDTAMYLCATSRGPGITDTQYFGPGTRLTVL.